This T cell receptor (beta chain) emerged from a study of CD8+CD57+ T cells in acquired aplastic anemia. Genomic DNA was employed as the template in profiling TCR beta VDJ and CDR3. From the reads, TCRdb called clonotypes with MiXCR, one entry per CDR3 protein. The sample lists hundreds of thousands of distinct CDR3 sequences; about 70% were seen once. In this sample, this clonotype turned up many times. V was clipped by 6 bases and J by 4 bases; unmatched bases: 5. The CDR3 consists of 13 residues. The clonotype comes from a human donor in good health, serving as a control. The chain combines TRBV12-3 or TRBV12-4 with TRBJ1-2; TRBD1 matches 7 bases. Sequencing was done on a sample of sorted CD4+, CD8+, or CD8+CD57+ T cells (not recorded which) from PBMCs. The CDR3 spells CASRRRDSYGYTF. CDR3 DNA: TGTGCCAGCAGACGCCGGGACAGCTATGGCTACACCTTC.